Shown below are 21 T cell receptor beta chains from a single sample sequenced in a study of T cell clonality in common variable immunodeficiency. TCRdb's table, derived via immunoSEQ multiplex PCR, lists solely in-frame clones and lacks some. The sample has 75,000 to 85,000 clones, none seen only once. Sample: peripheral blood mononuclear cells. The source of these receptors is a person aged 18 to 69 in good health.

This clone was observed at least ten times. Sequencing ends 3 residues short of the CDR3 end; the germline J gene provides the rest. V usage is TRBV20-1 and J usage is TRBJ2-7; TRBD1 agrees at 10 bases. This CDR3 is 16 amino acids long. J was trimmed by 4 bases and V by 1 base; bases with no gene match: 10. Germline loops: CDR1 DFQATT, CDR2 SNEGSKA (reference sequence). The CDR3 DNA, read in part, is TGCAGTGCTAGAGGTCATAGGGACAGGGGTGGTTACGAG. Protein: CSARGHRDRGGYE. The full CDR3 reads CSARGHRDRGGYEQYF.

This clone was found many times. The sequence runs out 3 residues before the end of the CDR3; the remainder is reconstructed from the germline J gene. This chain uses TRBV3-1 (or the pseudogene TRBV3-2) with TRBJ2-7; maybe TRBD2 (5 bases). The CDR3 covers 14 residues. The V end was cut by 4 bases, the J end by 0 bases, with 10 bases between. In germline, CDR1 is LGHDT, CDR2 YNNKEL (reference sequence). The CDR3 sequence: CASSLRVSSYEQYF. The part of the CDR3 DNA that was read is TGTGCCAGCAGCCTGCGGGTGAGCTCCTACGAG.

This clone was counted at least ten times. The CDR3 end is not reached by the read, which stops 3 residues before it; the germline J gene fills it in. Other nucleotide sequences from this sample produce the same CDR3. The chain combines TRBV7-3 with TRBJ1-1; TRBD1 is a possible D gene (5 bases). Looked up from germline, CDR1 is SGHTA and CDR2 is FQGTGA. V was trimmed by 2 bases and J by 1 base, leaving 14 bases between them. This CDR3 comprises 16 residues. CDR3 bases read: TGTGCCAGCAGCTTAGGGAGGGGCTCCCGGAACACTGAA. Its protein product is CASSLGRGSRNTE. The whole CDR3 sequence is CASSLGRGSRNTEAFF.

This clone was observed many times. The CDR3 end falls 3 residues outside the read, so it is completed with the germline J gene. The chain couples TRBV13 to TRBJ2-1; 9 bases match TRBD1. CDR1 PRHDT and CDR2 FYEKMQ come from the germline V gene (reference sequence). The V gene end was trimmed by 3 bases and the J gene end by 7 bases; junction bases not matched to a gene: 4. This CDR3 region has 14 residues. CDR3 bases read: TGTGCCAGCAGCTTCCGGGACAGGGATAATGAG. This encodes CASSFRDRDNE. The full CDR3 protein is CASSFRDRDNEQFF.

This clone has at least ten counts. The read ends 3 residues early relative to the CDR3; the germline J gene fills the gap. The chain uses TRBV6-2 or TRBV6-3 and TRBJ2-1, with TRBD1 matching over 12 bases. J lost 9 bases, V lost 5 bases, and 11 bases had no gene match. The germline CDR1 and CDR2 sequences are MNHEY and SVGEGT. The CDR3 loop spans 16 amino acids. The part of the CDR3 DNA that was read is TGTGCCAGCAGTCAGTCCCCGGGACAGGGGGCGCGTGAG. This gives the protein CASSQSPGQGARE. The whole CDR3 reads CASSQSPGQGAREQFF.

This clone was picked up many times. The CDR3 end is not reached by the read, which stops 3 residues before it; the germline J gene fills it in. The chain uses TRBV19 and TRBJ2-1; TRBD2 might be the D (5 bases). The CDR3 sequence is 16 residues long. Trimming took 3 bases from V and 0 from J, leaving 12 bases between them. The germline CDR1 and CDR2 sequences are LNHDA and SQIVND (reference sequence). The CDR3 bases that were read are TGTGCCAGTAGTATTGGAGCGGTAAGCTCCTACAATGAG. Translated, it gives CASSIGAVSSYNE. The full CDR3 protein is CASSIGAVSSYNEQFF.

The sample holds many counts of this clone. CDR3 DNA (partial): TGTGCCAGCAGGCTTACCGGGGGGCCGAACACTGAA. Its translation: CASRLTGGPNTE. In full, the CDR3 reads CASRLTGGPNTEAFF. The rearrangement uses TRBV7-3 and TRBJ1-1, with D perhaps TRBD1 (6 bases). The read ends 3 residues before the CDR3 terminus; that terminus is restored from the germline J gene. This CDR3 comprises 15 residues. Germline lookup yields CDR1 SGHTA and CDR2 FQGTGA. With 6 bases removed from V and 1 base from J, the gap between germline ends came to 15 bases.

This clone came up many times. The read halts 3 residues ahead of the CDR3 end, with the missing end drawn from the germline J gene. J is TRBJ1-1 and V is TRBV6-2 or TRBV6-3, with TRBD1 as a possible D gene (6 bases). V was clipped by 7 bases and J by 1 base, with 10 bases between them. This CDR3 has 13 amino acids. CDR1 and CDR2 (germline): MNHEY, SVGEGT. Partial CDR3 DNA: TGTGCCAGCACACAGGGACGGAACACTGAA. Its translation: CASTQGRNTE. The CDR3 as a whole reads CASTQGRNTEAFF.

There are many counts of this clone. The read ends 3 residues before the CDR3 terminus; that terminus is restored from the germline J gene. The gene calls are TRBV20-1 and TRBJ2-7; possibly TRBD2 for D (5 bases). The CDR3 totals 14 residues. V lost 5 bases to trimming and J lost 3 bases, with 17 bases between them. Germline V gene sequence: CDR1 DFQATT, CDR2 SNEGSKA (reference sequence). CDR3 sequence reads: CSAPVHPRGYEQYF. The CDR3 DNA, read in part, is TGCAGTGCTCCCGTCCATCCCCGGGGCTACGAG.

The table lists this clone with many counts. The sequenced fragment ends 3 residues before the CDR3 boundary, so the rest is inferred from the germline J gene. V and J are TRBV23-1 and TRBJ2-7; D gene unclear. TRBV23-1 is an ORF, and what it does is uncertain. The CDR3 runs 11 residues. The germline V and J ends were trimmed by 2 bases and 6 bases, with 5 bases remaining between them. This CDR3 is CASSQIGEQYF. The sequenced CDR3 bases are TGCGCCAGCAGTCAAATCGGCGAG.

At least ten counts were recorded for this clone. The read terminates 3 residues before the CDR3 end, so the remaining end is supplied by the germline J gene. The chain couples TRBV10-3 to TRBJ2-5, with 8 bases fitting TRBD2. This CDR3 has 15 amino acids. Germline-derived CDR1 and CDR2 are ENHRY and SYGVKD. V gave up 5 bases and J gave up 0 bases; unmatched junction bases: 5. CDR3 sequence reads: CAISPASGYQETQYF. The CDR3 DNA, read in part, is TGTGCCATCAGTCCCGCTAGCGGGTACCAAGAGACC.

This clone has a count of ten or more. The CDR3 end falls 3 residues outside the read, so it is completed with the germline J gene. The chain links TRBV20-1 to TRBJ2-3, with 11 bases that match TRBD2. V trimming: 3 bases; J trimming: 2 bases; junction bases outside the gene matches: 7. CDR1 DFQATT and CDR2 SNEGSKA come from the germline V gene (reference sequence). The CDR3 extends over 16 amino acids. The covered CDR3 bases are TGCAGTGCTAGCCGAGGGACTAGCGGTTACACAGATACG. It codes for CSASRGTSGYTDT. The whole CDR3 protein reads CSASRGTSGYTDTQYF.

This clone was detected ten times or more. The read terminates 3 residues before the CDR3 end, so the remaining end is supplied by the germline J gene. The chain carries TRBV30 and TRBJ2-5; TRBD1 matches 10 bases. V lost 3 bases to trimming and J lost 5 bases; unmatched junction nucleotides: 6. CDR3 size: 14 residues. Germline loops: CDR1 GTSNPN, CDR2 SVGIG (reference sequence). The sequenced part of the CDR3 DNA is TGTGCCTGGAGCTCGACAGGGGGCGCGGAGACC. It encodes CAWSSTGGAET. The full CDR3 protein is CAWSSTGGAETQYF. Looking up the rest from reference TRBV30 and TRBJ2-5 gives the full variable domain: SQTIHQWPATLVQPVGSPLSLECTVEGTSNPNLYWYRQAAGRGLQLLFYSVGIGQISSEVPQNLSASRPQDRQFILSSKKLLLSDSGFYLCAWSSTGGAETQYFGPGTRLLVL.

This clone was seen many times. CDR3 sequence reads: CASSSQGASNQPQHF. The covered CDR3 bases are TGTGCCAGCAGTTCCCAGGGGGCAAGCAATCAGCCC. V and J are TRBV12-3 or TRBV12-4 and TRBJ1-5; TRBD1 agrees at 8 bases. The CDR3 end lies 3 residues beyond the end of the read and is filled in from the germline J gene. CDR3 length: 15 residues. Losses at the gene ends were 4 bases for V and 1 base for J; bases not matched to a gene: 3.

This clone was seen many times. The CDR3 is cut off 3 residues early in the read; its end comes from the germline J gene. This chain connects TRBV6-1 to TRBJ2-7; 7 bases agree with TRBD1. V dropped 6 bases and J dropped 1; count of bases not matched to a gene: 12. In germline, CDR1 is MNHNS, CDR2 SASEGT. This CDR3 spans 16 amino acids. The sequenced part of the CDR3 DNA is TGTGCCAGCAGGGAAAGAAGGGGGCTCCCTTCCTACGAG. Residues: CASRERRGLPSYE. The whole CDR3 sequence reads CASRERRGLPSYEQYF.

This clone was seen ten or more times. The read falls 3 residues short of the CDR3 end, and the missing part is taken from the germline J gene. The chain uses TRBV5-1 and TRBJ2-2; 9 bases match TRBD1. Germline-derived CDR1 and CDR2 are SGHRS and YFSETQ. The CDR3 sequence is 17 residues long. J was trimmed by 6 bases and V by 4 bases; bases with no gene match: 13. The sequenced part of the CDR3 DNA is TGCGCCAGCAGCGCCCGGGACAGGGAATGGGGATCCGGGGAG. Translating gives CASSARDREWGSGE. From start to end, the CDR3 is CASSARDREWGSGELFF.

This clone came up many times. The read terminates 3 residues before the CDR3 end, so the remaining end is supplied by the germline J gene. The genes are TRBV9 and TRBJ2-3; a weak D match, TRBD1 (6 bases). CDR3 length equals 15 residues. Trimming took off 7 bases at V and 2 bases at J, with 17 bases between the two ends. Looked up from germline, CDR1 is SGDLS and CDR2 is YYNGEE. The part of the CDR3 DNA that was read is TGTGCCAGCTCCGGGACACCTATATCCACAGATACG. Protein: CASSGTPISTDT. The complete CDR3 protein is CASSGTPISTDTQYF.

This clone showed up many times. Read sequence stops 3 residues before the CDR3 end, and the germline J gene provides the missing end. The gene calls are TRBV2 and TRBJ2-7, with 7 bases matching TRBD1. The CDR3 is 17 amino acids. V was clipped by 3 bases and J by 1 base; unmatched bases: 12. The germline V gene has CDR1 SNHLY and CDR2 FYNNEI. The CDR3 loop reads CASSDPNRGLLSYEQYF. The sequenced part of the CDR3 DNA is TGTGCCAGCAGTGATCCCAACAGGGGATTACTTTCCTACGAG.

This clone has more than one count but fewer than ten. From the germline J gene comes the end of the CDR3, since the read stops 3 residues before it. This chain links TRBV7-9 with TRBJ2-7, with D possibly TRBD1 on 6 matching bases. The CDR3 has 13 residues. Trimming stripped 1 base from V and 5 bases from J, with 9 bases between. Germline CDR1 is SEHNR and CDR2 is FQNEAQ (reference sequence). The CDR3 loop is CASSLGGGDEQYF. The part of the CDR3 DNA that was read is TGTGCCAGCAGCTTAGGAGGGGGTGACGAG.

This clone was picked up many times. The CDR3 goes on 3 residues after the read ends, and that part is filled in from the germline J gene. The chain joins TRBV2 to TRBJ1-5, with 10 bases fitting TRBD1. The CDR3 loop spans 14 amino acids. CDR1 is SNHLY and CDR2 is FYNNEI in the germline V gene. Trimming at V came to 6 bases and at J to 7 bases, leaving 6 bases not matched to a gene. Here the CDR3 reads CASSLDRGRQPQHF. CDR3 bases read: TGTGCCAGCAGCTTAGACAGGGGGCGCCAGCCC.

This clone showed up many times. The CDR3 end falls 3 residues outside the read, so it is completed with the germline J gene. V and J are TRBV6-2 or TRBV6-3 and TRBJ2-3; no clear D. CDR3 length equals 17 residues. V was clipped by 0 bases and J by 5 bases, with 18 bases between them. Germline loops: CDR1 MNHEY, CDR2 SVGEGT. Partial CDR3 DNA: TGTGCCAGCAGTTACTCTTCGCGCGGTCGTTTAAAAGATACG. This codes for CASSYSSRGRLKDT. The whole CDR3 sequence is CASSYSSRGRLKDTQYF.